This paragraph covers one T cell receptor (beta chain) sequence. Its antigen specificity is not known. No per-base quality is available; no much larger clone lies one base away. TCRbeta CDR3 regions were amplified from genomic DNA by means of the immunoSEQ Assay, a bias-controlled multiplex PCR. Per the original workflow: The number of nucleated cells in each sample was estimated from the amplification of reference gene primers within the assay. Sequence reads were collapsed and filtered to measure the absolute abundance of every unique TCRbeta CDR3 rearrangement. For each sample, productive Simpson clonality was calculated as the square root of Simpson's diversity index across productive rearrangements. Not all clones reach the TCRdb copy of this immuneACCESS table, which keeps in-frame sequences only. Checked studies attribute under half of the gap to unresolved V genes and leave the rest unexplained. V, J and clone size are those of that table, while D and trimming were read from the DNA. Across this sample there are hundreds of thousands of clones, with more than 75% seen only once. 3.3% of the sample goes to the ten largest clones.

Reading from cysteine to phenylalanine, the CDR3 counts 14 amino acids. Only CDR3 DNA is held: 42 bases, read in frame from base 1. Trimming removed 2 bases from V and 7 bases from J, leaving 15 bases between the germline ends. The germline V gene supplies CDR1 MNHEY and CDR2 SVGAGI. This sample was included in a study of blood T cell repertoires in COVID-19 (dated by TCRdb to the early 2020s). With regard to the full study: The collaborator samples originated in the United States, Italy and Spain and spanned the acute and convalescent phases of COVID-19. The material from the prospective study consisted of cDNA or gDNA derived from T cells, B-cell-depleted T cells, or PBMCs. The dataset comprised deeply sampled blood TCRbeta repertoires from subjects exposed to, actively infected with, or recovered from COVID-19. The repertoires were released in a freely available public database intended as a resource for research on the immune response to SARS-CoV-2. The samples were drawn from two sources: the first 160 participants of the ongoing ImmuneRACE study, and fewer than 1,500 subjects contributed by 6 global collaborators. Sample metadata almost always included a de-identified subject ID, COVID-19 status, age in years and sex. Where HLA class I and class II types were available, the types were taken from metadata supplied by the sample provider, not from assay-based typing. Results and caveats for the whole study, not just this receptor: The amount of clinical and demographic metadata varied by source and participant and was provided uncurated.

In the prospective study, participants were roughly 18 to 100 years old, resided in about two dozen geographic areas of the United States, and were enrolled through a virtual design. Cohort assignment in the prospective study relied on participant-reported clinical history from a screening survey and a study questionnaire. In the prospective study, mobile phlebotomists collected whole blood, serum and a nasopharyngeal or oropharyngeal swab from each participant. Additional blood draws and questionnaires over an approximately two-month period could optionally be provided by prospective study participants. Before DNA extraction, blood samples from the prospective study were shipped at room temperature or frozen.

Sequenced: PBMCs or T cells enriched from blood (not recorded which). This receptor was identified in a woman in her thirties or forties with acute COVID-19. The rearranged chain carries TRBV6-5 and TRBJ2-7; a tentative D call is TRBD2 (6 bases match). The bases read TGTGCCAGCAGTTACAGGGACTTCGCCTGGGAGCAGTACTTC. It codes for CASSYRDFAWEQYF.